A selection of T cell receptor beta chains follows, all from one sample in a study of cytomegalovirus exposure and HLA in healthy donors. Sequenced by immunoSEQ multiplex PCR; TCRdb stores in-frame clones only, minus some. The sample gives some 350,000 clones, about nine tenths of which show up once; roughly 1.1% is in the top ten. What was sequenced was PBMCs. The receptors were gathered from a young woman in good health and CMV-seropositive. The CDR3 runs from the conserved cysteine through the conserved F or W. The D gene is left open where the match is weak. Rows give clone size only sometimes, using once, few, many, or a class for an expanded clone.

TRBV7-6	NA	TRBJ2-2	TRBD1	CASSVRQGYGELFF	TGTGCCAGCAGCGTCAGACAGGGGTACGGGGAGCTGTTTTTT
TRBV4-2	NA	TRBJ2-6	NA	CASSQAALAAGANVLTF	TGTGCCAGCAGCCAAGCAGCCTTAGCTGCGGGGGCCAACGTCCTGACTTTC
TRBV30	once	TRBJ2-7	NA	CAWSVYGGGEQYF	TGTGCCTGGAGTGTCTACGGGGGAGGCGAGCAGTACTTC
TRBV27	NA	TRBJ2-7	TRBD2	CASSERGSYEQYF	TGTGCCAGCAGTGAGCGGGGCTCCTACGAGCAGTACTTC
TRBV6-1	NA	TRBJ1-4	TRBD1	CASSGTGGEKLFF	TGTGCCAGCTCCGGGACAGGGGGCGAAAAACTGTTTTTT
TRBV10-3	NA	TRBJ1-2	NA	CAISDSGKSNYGYTF	TGTGCCATCAGTGACTCAGGGAAGAGTAACTATGGCTACACCTTC
TRBV6-5	NA	TRBJ2-5	NA	CASSYSGTNQETQYF	TGTGCCAGCAGTTACTCGGGGACAAACCAAGAGACCCAGTACTTC
TRBV28	once	TRBJ2-7	TRBD1	CASSFSPGQASYEQYF	TGTGCCAGCAGTTTTTCGCCGGGACAGGCCTCCTACGAGCAGTACTTC
TRBV28	once	TRBJ1-5	NA	CASSPSGGMGNQPQHF	TGTGCCAGCAGTCCTTCGGGAGGAATGGGCAATCAGCCCCAGCATTTT
TRBV7-2	NA	TRBJ2-2	NA	CASSLGLGGRRAGELFF	TGTGCCAGCAGCTTAGGCTTAGGGGGGCGCAGAGCCGGGGAGCTGTTTTTT
TRBV30	NA	TRBJ2-4	NA	CAWMTENIQYF	TGTGCCTGGATGACAGAAAACATTCAGTACTTC
TRBV6-5	NA	TRBJ2-7	NA	CASGGQGWVYEQYF	TGTGCCAGCGGGGGGCAGGGTTGGGTCTACGAGCAGTACTTC
TRBV28	NA	TRBJ2-5	TRBD1	CASSLSGQGRQETQYF	TGTGCCAGCAGTTTATCCGGACAGGGGCGCCAAGAGACCCAGTACTTC
TRBV7-7	NA	TRBJ2-5	NA	CASSFGQGGQETQYF	TGTGCCAGCAGCTTCGGACAGGGAGGGCAAGAGACCCAGTACTTC
TRBV11-2	NA	TRBJ1-1	NA	CASSVQIANTEAFF	TGTGCCAGCAGCGTACAGATAGCGAACACTGAAGCTTTCTTT
TRBV4-3	NA	TRBJ2-2	TRBD2	CASSQELAGVTGELFF	TGCGCCAGCAGCCAAGAGCTAGCGGGAGTTACCGGGGAGCTGTTTTTT
TRBV7-6	once	TRBJ2-5	TRBD2	CASSLVPRTSPQETQYF	TGTGCCAGCAGCTTAGTACCTCGGACTAGCCCTCAAGAGACCCAGTACTTC
TRBV4-2	NA	TRBJ1-2	NA	CASSQDSPTGGYTF	TGTGCCAGCAGCCAAGACTCCCCTACAGGGGGCTACACCTTC
TRBV4-2	few	TRBJ2-1	TRBD1	CASSQASGQGYNEQFF	TGTGCCAGCAGCCAAGCCTCGGGACAGGGCTACAATGAGCAGTTCTTC
TRBV29-1	NA	TRBJ2-1	TRBD1	CSSTGGVYNEQFF	TGCAGCTCTACAGGGGGAGTCTACAATGAGCAGTTCTTC